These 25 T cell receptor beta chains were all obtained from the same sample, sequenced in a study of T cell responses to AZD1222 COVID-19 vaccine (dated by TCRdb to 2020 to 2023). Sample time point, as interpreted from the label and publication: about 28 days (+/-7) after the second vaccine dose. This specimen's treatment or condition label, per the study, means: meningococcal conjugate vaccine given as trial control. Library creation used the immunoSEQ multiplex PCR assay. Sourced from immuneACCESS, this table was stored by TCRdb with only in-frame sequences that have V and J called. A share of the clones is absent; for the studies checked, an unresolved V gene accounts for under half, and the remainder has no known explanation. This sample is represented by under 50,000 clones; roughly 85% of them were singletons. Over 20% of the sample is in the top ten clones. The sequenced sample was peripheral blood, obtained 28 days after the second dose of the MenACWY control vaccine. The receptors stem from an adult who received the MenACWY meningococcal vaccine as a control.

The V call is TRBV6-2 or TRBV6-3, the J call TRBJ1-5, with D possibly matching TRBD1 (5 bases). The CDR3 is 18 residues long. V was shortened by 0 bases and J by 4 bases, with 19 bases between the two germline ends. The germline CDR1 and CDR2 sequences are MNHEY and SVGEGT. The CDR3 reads CASSYSNWFRTPNQPQHF. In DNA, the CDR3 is TGTGCCAGCAGTTACTCGAACTGGTTTAGGACACCTAATCAGCCCCAGCATTTT.

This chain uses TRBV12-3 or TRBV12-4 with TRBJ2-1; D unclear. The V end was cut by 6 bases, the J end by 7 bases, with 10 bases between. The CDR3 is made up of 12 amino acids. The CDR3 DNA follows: TGTGCCAGCAGCCGTCTTGGAAATGAGCAGTTCTTC. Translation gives CASSRLGNEQFF.

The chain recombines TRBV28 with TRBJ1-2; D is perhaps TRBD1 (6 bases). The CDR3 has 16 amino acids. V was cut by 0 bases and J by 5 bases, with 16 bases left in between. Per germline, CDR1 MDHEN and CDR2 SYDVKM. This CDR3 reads CASSLWYTRGYYGYTF. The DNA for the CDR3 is TGTGCCAGCAGTTTATGGTACACTAGGGGGTATTATGGCTACACCTTC.

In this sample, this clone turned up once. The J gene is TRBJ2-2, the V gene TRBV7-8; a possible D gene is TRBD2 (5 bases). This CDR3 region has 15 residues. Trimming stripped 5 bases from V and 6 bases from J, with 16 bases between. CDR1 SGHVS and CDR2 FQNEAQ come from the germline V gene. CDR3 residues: CASSRERPGAGELFF. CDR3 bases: TGTGCCAGCAGCCGAGAGCGGCCCGGGGCCGGGGAGCTGTTTTTT.

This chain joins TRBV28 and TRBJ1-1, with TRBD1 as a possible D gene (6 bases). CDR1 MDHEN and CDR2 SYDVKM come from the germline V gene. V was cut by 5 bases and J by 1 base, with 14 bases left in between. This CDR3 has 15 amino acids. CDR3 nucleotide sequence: TGTGCCAGCAGTCCGGCGGGACACCGGAACACTGAAGCTTTCTTT. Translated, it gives CASSPAGHRNTEAFF.

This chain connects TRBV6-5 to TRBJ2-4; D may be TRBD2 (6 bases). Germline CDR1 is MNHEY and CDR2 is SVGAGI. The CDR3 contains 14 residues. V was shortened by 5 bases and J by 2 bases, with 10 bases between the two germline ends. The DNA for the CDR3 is TGTGCCAGCAGTCCCCTAGCGACCAAAAACATTCAGTACTTC. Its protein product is CASSPLATKNIQYF.

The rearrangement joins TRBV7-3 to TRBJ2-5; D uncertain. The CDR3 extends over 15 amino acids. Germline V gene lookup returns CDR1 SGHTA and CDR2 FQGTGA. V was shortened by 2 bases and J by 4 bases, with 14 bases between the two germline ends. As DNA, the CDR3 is TGTGCCAGCAGCTTATCGGGTTCCCTGGGAGAGACCCAGTACTTC. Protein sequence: CASSLSGSLGETQYF.

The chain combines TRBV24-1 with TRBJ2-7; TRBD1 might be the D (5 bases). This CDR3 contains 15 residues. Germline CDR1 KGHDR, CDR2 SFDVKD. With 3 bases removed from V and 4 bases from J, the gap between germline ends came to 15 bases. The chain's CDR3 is CATSDPTRGGYEQYF. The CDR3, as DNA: TGTGCCACCAGTGATCCTACAAGGGGTGGATACGAGCAGTACTTC.

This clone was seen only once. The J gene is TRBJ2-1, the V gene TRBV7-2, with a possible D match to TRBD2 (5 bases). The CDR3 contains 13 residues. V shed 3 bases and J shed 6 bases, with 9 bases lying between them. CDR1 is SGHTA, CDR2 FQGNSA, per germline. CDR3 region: CASSFYRGNEQFF. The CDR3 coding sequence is TGTGCCAGCAGCTTCTATCGGGGCAATGAGCAGTTCTTC.

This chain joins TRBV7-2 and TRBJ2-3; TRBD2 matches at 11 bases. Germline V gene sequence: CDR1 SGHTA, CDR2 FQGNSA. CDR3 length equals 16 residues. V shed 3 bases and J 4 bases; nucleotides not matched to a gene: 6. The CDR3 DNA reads TGTGCCAGCAGCTTGGTAGCGGGAGGGCCCCCAGATACGCAGTATTTT. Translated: CASSLVAGGPPDTQYF. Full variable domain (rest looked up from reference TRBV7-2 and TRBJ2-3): GAGVSQSPSNKVTEKGKDVELRCDPISGHTALYWYRQSLGQGLEFLIYFQGNSAPDKSGLPSDRFSAERTGGSVSTLTIQRTQQEDSAVYLCASSLVAGGPPDTQYFGPGTRLTVL.

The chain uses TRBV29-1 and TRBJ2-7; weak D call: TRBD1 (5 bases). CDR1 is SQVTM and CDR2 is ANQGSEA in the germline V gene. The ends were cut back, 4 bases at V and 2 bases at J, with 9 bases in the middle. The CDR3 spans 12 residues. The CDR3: CSVGGRTYEQYF. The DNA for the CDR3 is TGCAGCGTTGGGGGCAGGACCTACGAGCAGTACTTC.

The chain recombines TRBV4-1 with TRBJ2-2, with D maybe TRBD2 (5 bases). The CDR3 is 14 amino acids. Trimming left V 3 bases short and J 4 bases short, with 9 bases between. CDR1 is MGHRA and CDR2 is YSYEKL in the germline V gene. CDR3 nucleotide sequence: TGCGCCAGCAGCCAGTACAGCGGCACCGGGGAGCTGTTTTTT. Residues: CASSQYSGTGELFF.

The CDR3 loop is CASNAQLAGLREQYF. The DNA of the CDR3 is TGTGCCAGTAACGCTCAGCTAGCGGGATTGCGCGAGCAGTACTTC. The chain recombines TRBV2 with TRBJ2-7; 9 nucleotides line up with TRBD2. This CDR3 comprises 15 residues. The V and J ends lost 9 bases and 6 bases, in that order; junction bases with no gene match: 15. The germline V gene has CDR1 SNHLY and CDR2 FYNNEI.

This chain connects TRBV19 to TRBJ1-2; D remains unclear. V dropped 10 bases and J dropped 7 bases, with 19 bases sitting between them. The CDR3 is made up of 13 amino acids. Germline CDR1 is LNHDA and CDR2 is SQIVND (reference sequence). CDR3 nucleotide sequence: TGTGCCACCGCGGGCCGGGATCAAGGTGGCTACACCTTC. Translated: CATAGRDQGGYTF.

The CDR3 nucleotides are TGCAGCGTTGAGGGCTTATCCTCAGGTGGCTACACCTTC. It is translated as CSVEGLSSGGYTF. The gene calls are TRBV29-1 and TRBJ1-2; D ambiguous. Trimming pared 3 bases from V and 7 bases from J, leaving 15 bases between. Germline V gene sequence: CDR1 SQVTM, CDR2 ANQGSEA. The CDR3 is 13 residues long.

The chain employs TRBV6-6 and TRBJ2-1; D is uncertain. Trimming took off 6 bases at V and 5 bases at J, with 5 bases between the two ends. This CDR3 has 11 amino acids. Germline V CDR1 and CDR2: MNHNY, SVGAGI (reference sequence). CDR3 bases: TGTGCCAGCAGGTCTAACAATGAGCAGTTCTTC. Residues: CASRSNNEQFF.

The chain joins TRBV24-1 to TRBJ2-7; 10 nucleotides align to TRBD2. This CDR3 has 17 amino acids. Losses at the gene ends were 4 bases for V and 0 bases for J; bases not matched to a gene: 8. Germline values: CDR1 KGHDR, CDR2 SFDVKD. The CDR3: CATSDAGTSAVSYEQYF. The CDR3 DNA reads TGTGCCACCAGTGACGCTGGGACTAGCGCCGTCTCCTACGAGCAGTACTTC.

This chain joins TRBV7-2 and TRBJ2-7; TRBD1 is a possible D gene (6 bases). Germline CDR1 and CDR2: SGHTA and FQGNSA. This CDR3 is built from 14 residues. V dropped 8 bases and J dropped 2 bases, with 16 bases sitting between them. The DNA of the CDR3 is TGTGCCAGCGGTTTTCAGGGGTCTCCCTACGAGCAGTACTTC. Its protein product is CASGFQGSPYEQYF. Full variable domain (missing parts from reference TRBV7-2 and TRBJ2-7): GAGVSQSPSNKVTEKGKDVELRCDPISGHTALYWYRQSLGQGLEFLIYFQGNSAPDKSGLPSDRFSAERTGGSVSTLTIQRTQQEDSAVYLCASGFQGSPYEQYFGPGTRLTVT.

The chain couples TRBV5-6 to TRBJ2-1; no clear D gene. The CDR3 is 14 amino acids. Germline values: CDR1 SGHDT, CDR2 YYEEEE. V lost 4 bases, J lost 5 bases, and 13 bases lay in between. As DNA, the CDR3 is TGTGCCAGCAGCAACCTCGCCAGACACAATGAGCAGTTCTTC. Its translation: CASSNLARHNEQFF.

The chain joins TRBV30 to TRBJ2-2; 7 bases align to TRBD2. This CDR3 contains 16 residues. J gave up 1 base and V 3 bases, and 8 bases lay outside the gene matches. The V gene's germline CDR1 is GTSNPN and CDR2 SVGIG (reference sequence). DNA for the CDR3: TGTGCCTGGAGAAGGCTAGCGGAGCTGAACACCGGGGAGCTGTTTTTT. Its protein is CAWRRLAELNTGELFF.

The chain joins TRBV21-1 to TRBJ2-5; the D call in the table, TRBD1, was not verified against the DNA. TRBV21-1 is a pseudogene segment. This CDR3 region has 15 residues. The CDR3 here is CASKPGQGREETQYF. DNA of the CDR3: TGTGCCAGCAAGCCGGGACAGGGGAGGGAAGAGACCCAGTACTTC.

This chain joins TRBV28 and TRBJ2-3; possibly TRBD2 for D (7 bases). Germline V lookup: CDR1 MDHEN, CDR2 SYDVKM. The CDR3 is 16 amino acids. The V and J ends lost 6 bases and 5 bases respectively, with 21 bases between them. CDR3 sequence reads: CASSPDPGGLGDTQYF. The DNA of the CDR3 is TGTGCCAGCAGCCCAGACCCCGGGGGGCTGGGAGATACGCAGTATTTT. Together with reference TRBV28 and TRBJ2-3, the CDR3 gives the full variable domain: DVKVTQSSRYLVKRTGEKVFLECVQDMDHENMFWYRQDPGLGLRLIYFSYDVKMKEKGDIPEGYSVSREKKERFSLILESASTNQTSMYLCASSPDPGGLGDTQYFGPGTRLTVL.

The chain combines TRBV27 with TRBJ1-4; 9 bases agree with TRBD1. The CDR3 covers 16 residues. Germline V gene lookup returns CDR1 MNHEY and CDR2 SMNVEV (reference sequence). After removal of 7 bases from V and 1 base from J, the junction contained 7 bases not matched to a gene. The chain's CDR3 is CASTLTGGLTNEKLFF. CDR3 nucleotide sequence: TGTGCCAGCACCCTGACAGGGGGGTTAACTAATGAAAAACTGTTTTTT.

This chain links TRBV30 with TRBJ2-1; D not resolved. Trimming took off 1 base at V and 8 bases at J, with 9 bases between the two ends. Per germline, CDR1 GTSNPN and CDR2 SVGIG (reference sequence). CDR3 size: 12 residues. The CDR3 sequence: CAWSEGIHEQFF. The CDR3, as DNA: TGTGCCTGGAGTGAGGGTATCCATGAGCAGTTCTTC.

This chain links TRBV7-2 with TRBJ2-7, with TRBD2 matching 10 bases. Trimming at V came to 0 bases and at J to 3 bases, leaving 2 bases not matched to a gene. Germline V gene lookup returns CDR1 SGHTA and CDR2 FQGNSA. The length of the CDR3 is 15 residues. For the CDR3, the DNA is TGTGCCAGCAGCTTAGCGGGACTAGCGAGCTACGAGCAGTACTTC. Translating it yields CASSLAGLASYEQYF. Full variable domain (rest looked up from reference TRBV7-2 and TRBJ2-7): GAGVSQSPSNKVTEKGKDVELRCDPISGHTALYWYRQSLGQGLEFLIYFQGNSAPDKSGLPSDRFSAERTGGSVSTLTIQRTQQEDSAVYLCASSLAGLASYEQYFGPGTRLTVT.